This record concerns one TCR beta chain sequence. The data derive from a study of CD8 T cells in Susac syndrome. The CDR3 covers 15 residues. CDR1 and CDR2 (germline): SGHTA, FQGNSA. The germline V and J ends were trimmed by 3 bases and 0 bases, with 6 bases remaining between them. When the RNA was reverse transcribed, random hexamers were used with an input of 0.5 to 1 ug. Using its own MiXCR run on the immunoSEQ multiplex PCR reads, TCRdb lists one record per CDR3 protein. The table has roughly 130,000 distinct CDR3 sequences, more than 90% seen once. The sample taken for sequencing was CD4+ T cells from PBMCs. This TCR was recovered from a human donor in good health. The rearrangement links TRBV7-2 to TRBJ2-6; D not resolved. This chain's CDR3 is CASSFSVSGANVLTF. The CDR3, as DNA: TGTGCCAGCAGCTTTTCCGTCTCTGGGGCCAACGTCCTGACTTTC.